The 9 T cell receptor gamma chains below all came from one sample that was sequenced in a study of gamma delta lymphoproliferative disorders and STAT genes. PBMCs from patients and controls supplied the genomic DNA for sequencing. TCRdb re-called the multiplex PCR reads via CATT. Among over a thousand gamma-chain clones listed, about 16% were seen once. The sequencing sample was made of blood. Every receptor here comes from a human donor in good health.

This clone counts as large. V and J are TRGV11 and TRGJ1 or TRGJ2. The J gene, not given by TCRdb, was assigned here from a germline match of the nucleotide sequence. TRGV11 is an ORF, and what it does is uncertain. V lost 2 bases to trimming and J lost 5 bases; unmatched junction nucleotides: 9. The CDR3 contains 15 residues. CDR3 sequence (DNA): TGTGCCTGCTGGATTAGGCCCCTGGAGGATTATAAGAAACTCTTT. Protein: CACWIRPLEDYKKLF.

By sample share, this clone is large. No DNA is shown, since the ends of the CDR3 on it are uncertain; the CDR3 is the one TCRdb lists. The J gene is uncalled and the V gene is TRGV2. The CDR3 length equals 23 residues, ends included. Germline assignment: CDR1 EGSNGY and CDR2 YDSYNSKV. The CDR3 loop is CATWGGLWGLLLCHLGRCRIKTF.

In this sample, this clone is medium-sized (0.01 to 0.1%). The chain combines TRGV2 with TRGJ1 or TRGJ2. Assignment of the J gene here rests on matching the DNA to germline, because TCRdb gives none. Germline V gene sequence: CDR1 EGSNGY, CDR2 YDSYNSKV. The CDR3 extends over 15 amino acids. Losses at the gene ends were 0 bases for V and 2 bases for J; bases not matched to a gene: 7. The CDR3 sequence is CATWDGQIDYYKKLF. As DNA, the CDR3 is TGTGCCACCTGGGACGGGCAGATAGATTATTATAAGAAACTCTTT.

In the case of this clone: It is unclear where the CDR3 begins or ends on the DNA, so no DNA is shown, and the CDR3 is as TCRdb lists it. With the J gene uncalled, the V gene is TRGV10. TRGV10 falls under the ORF class, with uncertain function. Ends included, the CDR3 has 18 residues. The CDR3 region is CAAWVFIIRNSLAVEQHF.

In its sample, this clone ranks as medium-sized. The V and J genes are TRGV8 and TRGJ1 or TRGJ2. TCRdb lists no J gene, so it was determined here by aligning the DNA to germline. Losses at the gene ends were 4 bases for V and 2 bases for J; bases not matched to a gene: 5. CDR3 size: 13 residues. Looked up from germline, CDR1 is VENAVY and CDR2 is YDSYNSRV. The CDR3 loop is CATWEWHYYKKLF. The CDR3 nucleotides are TGTGCCACCTGGGAATGGCATTATTATAAGAAACTCTTT.

This chain connects TRGV2 to TRGJP1. TCRdb records no J gene; here it was assigned by comparing the DNA to germline. The CDR3 runs to 11 residues. The V gene end was trimmed by 10 bases and the J gene end by 4 bases; junction bases not matched to a gene: 3. Germline V gene lookup returns CDR1 EGSNGY and CDR2 YDSYNSKV. The CDR3 nucleotides are TGTGCCACTCTCACTGGTTGGTTCAAGATATTT. It yields the protein CATLTGWFKIF.

This clone is labeled as medium-sized (0.01 to 0.1%). This chain connects TRGV8 to TRGJ1 or TRGJ2. Assignment of the J gene here rests on matching the DNA to germline, because TCRdb gives none. The germline CDR1 and CDR2 sequences are VENAVY and YDSYNSRV. The V segment lost 9 bases and the J segment 0 bases; nucleotides outside the gene matches: 14. This CDR3 region has 15 residues. The CDR3 is CATRGTLLNYYKKLF. The CDR3 DNA is TGTGCCACCCGTGGGACTCTTTTGAATTATTATAAGAAACTCTTT.

This clone was seen once. Because the CDR3's place on the DNA is in doubt, the DNA is left out and the CDR3 is given as listed by TCRdb. The J gene was not called, though the V gene is TRGV10. TRGV10 is noted as an ORF with a role that remains uncertain. The CDR3 has 18 amino acids, counting both end residues. This chain's CDR3 is CAAWDFIIRNSLAVEQHF.

In this sample, this clone is medium-sized. This chain links TRGV2 with TRGJP2. The J gene is absent in TCRdb and was assigned here via DNA matching to germline. The germline V gene has CDR1 EGSNGY and CDR2 YDSYNSKV. The length of the CDR3 is 17 residues. J lost 3 bases, V lost 2 bases, and 12 bases had no gene match. This CDR3 reads CATWDETKTRSDWIKTF. DNA for the CDR3: TGTGCCACCTGGGACGAAACCAAAACGCGTAGTGATTGGATCAAGACGTTT.